The clone carrying this T cell receptor (beta chain) was found a few times. Its antigen is not known. The junction departs from germline at one end; a sequencing error may be responsible. Next came a second PCR, run for 7 to 11 cycles, which used a sample-barcoded 5' primer along with a J-beta primer mix. A single record per CDR3 protein comes from TCRdb applying MiXCR to the 5' RACE reads. Of some 800,000 distinct CDR3 sequences listed, 20% to 25% are singletons. CDR1 SEHNR and CDR2 FQNEAQ come from the germline V gene (reference sequence). The CDR3 has 13 residues. This sample stems from a study of blood T cells in healthy people across ages. Broader study findings: Naive CD4+ cell counts and diversity both ran higher in long-lived than in aged donors.

This same sample was also taken into another study, of T cells of mothers and their children.

The receptor was isolated from a boy between 10 and 17 years old in good health. The chain recombines TRBV7-9 with TRBJ1-2; D gene ambiguous. Material: blood. CDR3 in DNA: TGTGCCAGCATCTTAGGAGACTCTTATGGCTACACCTTC. This translates into CASILGDSYGYTF. Variable domain in full (rest from reference TRBV7-9 and TRBJ1-2): DTGVSQNPRHKITKRGQNVTFRCDPISEHNRLYWYRQTLGQGPEFLTYFQNEAQLEKSRLLSDRFSAERPKGSFSTLEIQRTEQGDSAMYLCASILGDSYGYTFGSGTRLTVV.